A selection of T cell receptor beta chains follows, all from one sample in a study of OX40 agonist ivuxolimab in advanced cancers. The assay was immunoSEQ multiplex PCR, and TCRdb's table has in-frame clones only and misses some. The data hold fewer than 120,000 clones, with roughly nine tenths observed a single time. Specimen: CD4+ or CD8+ T cells sorted from blood, collected in a trial of the OX40 agonist ivuxolimab. Receptors originate from an adult with an advanced solid tumor such as melanoma, head and neck, liver or kidney cancer. The conserved cysteine and the conserved F or W are not part of the CDR3 here. The D gene is left open where the match is weak.

d_gene	v_gene	j_gene	CDR3aa
NA	TRBV13	TRBJ1-2	ASSPYDAGRRGYT
NA	TRBV7-9	TRBJ2-3	ASSIGTYGDTQY
NA	TRBV5-4	TRBJ1-2	ASSYTGRNGYT
NA	TRBV18	TRBJ1-5	ASSRLQDQPQH
TRBD2	TRBV15	TRBJ2-2	ATSRTGTRNTGELF
TRBD1	TRBV2	TRBJ1-3	ASLLPGQGTGNTIY
TRBD1	TRBV15	TRBJ2-1	ATSLGGQGAREQF
TRBD2	TRBV30	TRBJ2-1	AWSATSGYNEQF
NA	TRBV11-2	TRBJ2-7	ASSTTGPYEQY
NA	TRBV6-5	TRBJ2-7	ASSYDEESSYEQY
NA	TRBV6-1	TRBJ2-3	ASSEPGMGDTQY
TRBD1	TRBV6-4	TRBJ2-2	ASSDSWGQGDTGELF
TRBD2	TRBV4-1	TRBJ2-1	ASSQEELAGQSSYNEQF
TRBD1	TRBV28	TRBJ1-5	ASRLSGGDQPQH
NA	TRBV30	TRBJ2-7	ACLGDKDNEQY
NA	TRBV10-3	TRBJ2-1	AISESSFGNEQF
TRBD1	TRBV2	TRBJ2-1	ASSTNRGDEQF
TRBD2	TRBV4-2	TRBJ2-5	ASSQGTSGSGLGTQY
NA	TRBV28	TRBJ2-7	ASRRVGGGPYEQY
NA	TRBV29-1	TRBJ1-2	SVEEGKYGYT
NA	TRBV11-2	NA	ASSTKDGNSYEQY
TRBD2	TRBV4-3	TRBJ2-1	ASSQGTSGGTGNEQF
NA	TRBV7-5	TRBJ2-1	ARSLGLVFLYEQF
TRBD1	TRBV11-3	TRBJ2-7	ASSRFGQGTYEQY
NA	TRBV18	TRBJ1-1	ASSPQGGGGWAF
TRBD1	TRBV7-1	TRBJ1-1	ASSRRQGTENTEAF
TRBD1	TRBV6-5	TRBJ1-3	ASSYSGQDSGNTIY
TRBD1	TRBV27	TRBJ1-5	ASSTLTGDFNQPQH
NA	TRBV5-1	TRBJ2-7	ASSSSLQGSSSYEQY
TRBD2	TRBV7-3	TRBJ2-5	ASSQGLGRETQY
TRBD1	TRBV28	TRBJ1-5	ASSFPGGSNQPQH
TRBD1	TRBV4-3	TRBJ1-4	ASSQSTGVSEKLF
NA	TRBV4-1	TRBJ2-1	ASSQEGGSSAYNEQF
NA	TRBV2	TRBJ2-5	ASTVGGETQY
TRBD1	TRBV7-9	NA	ASSLDRASYEQY
NA	TRBV7-5	TRBJ2-1	ARSSPLGLAGGPRNEQF
NA	TRBV4-3	TRBJ2-5	ASSPVVGGETQY
TRBD1	TRBV9	TRBJ2-7	ASSVGGQGIYEQY
TRBD1	TRBV6-5	TRBJ1-2	ASRRRTGAYGYT
NA	TRBV7-3	TRBJ2-1	ASSSQGPSSYNEQF
NA	TRBV5-4	TRBJ1-1	ASSTTGINHEAF
NA	TRBV5-1	TRBJ2-3	ASSFSGSDTQY
TRBD1	TRBV6-5	TRBJ1-2	ASSPGTVTGYT
NA	TRBV7-2	TRBJ2-7	ASSLVRGTNNEQY
TRBD1	TRBV25-1	TRBJ1-5	ASSRTGMGQPQH
NA	TRBV7-9	TRBJ1-1	ASSLEGLNTEAF
TRBD1	TRBV29-1	TRBJ1-1	SVLTTGGGTEAF
TRBD2	TRBV11-3	TRBJ2-7	ASSLGGSSYEQY
TRBD1	TRBV7-3	TRBJ2-1	ASSLNKGANEQF
NA	TRBV30	TRBJ1-1	AWSLGTQYEAF
NA	TRBV4-1	TRBJ2-5	ASSYLLFETQY
NA	TRBV19	TRBJ1-1	ASSIGQGEDTEAF